This is a list of T cell receptor beta chains from one sample in a study of chemoradiotherapy in HPV16-positive cancers. The data were produced by immunoSEQ multiplex PCR, yet TCRdb's version contains in-frame clones alone and is incomplete. This table has just under 2,000 clones, 85% to 90% appearing once. Sequenced material: tumor tissue, taken from a patient who underwent chemoradiotherapy. The source of these receptors is a human donor with HPV-associated anogenital cancer. CDR3s include the opening cysteine and the closing phenylalanine or tryptophan. Each record gives: clone size, V gene, D gene, J gene, CDR3 protein, CDR3 DNA. A D gene is named only where the DNA matches it firmly. Some rows mark clone size as missing; the rest say once, few, many or name a class of expanded clone.

>.|TRBV11-2|.|TRBJ2-6
CASSFISVTGSGANVLTF
TGTGCCAGCAGCTTTATTAGCGTAACCGGCTCTGGGGCCAACGTCCTGACTTTC
>.|TRBV10-2|TRBD1|TRBJ2-4
CASSESAGGGNIQYF
TGCGCCAGCAGTGAGTCGGCAGGGGGCGGAAACATTCAGTACTTC
>.|TRBV7-9|.|TRBJ2-3
CASSLGRPGGSTDTQYF
TGTGCCAGCAGCCTGGGACGGCCCGGAGGAAGCACAGATACGCAGTATTTT
>.|TRBV6-5|.|TRBJ1-2
CASARAAGADGYTF
TGTGCCAGCGCCCGGGCAGCCGGTGCTGATGGCTACACCTTC
>few|TRBV5-6|.|TRBJ2-2
CASSSLGGQPGELFF
TGTGCCAGCAGCTCCCTGGGGGGTCAACCCGGGGAGCTGTTTTTT
>.|TRBV30|.|TRBJ1-5
CAWRGDPNQPQHF
TGTGCCTGGCGGGGCGACCCCAATCAGCCCCAGCATTTT
>.|TRBV7-8|TRBD2|TRBJ2-1
CASSLWVAGGSNEQFF
TGTGCCAGCAGCTTATGGGTAGCGGGGGGGTCCAATGAGCAGTTCTTC
>.|TRBV6-5|.|TRBJ2-1
CASSPGLPSNEQFF
TGTGCCAGCAGTCCGGGACTCCCATCCAATGAGCAGTTCTTC
>.|TRBV12-5|.|TRBJ2-2
CASGPLGANTGELFF
TGTGCTAGTGGTCCCCTGGGGGCGAACACCGGGGAGCTGTTTTTT
>.|TRBV4-1|.|TRBJ2-7
CAADTYEQYF
TGCGCGGCAGATACCTACGAGCAGTACTTC
>.|TRBV7-2|TRBD2|TRBJ2-3
CASQGLAGADTQYF
TGTGCCAGCCAGGGACTAGCGGGTGCAGATACGCAGTATTTT
>.|TRBV6-1|.|TRBJ2-2
CASGGRSTGELFF
TGTGCCAGCGGGGGGAGGTCCACCGGGGAGCTGTTTTTT
>.|TRBV7-9|.|TRBJ1-5
CASSLGGGGMGASQPQHF
TGTGCCAGCAGCTTAGGGGGTGGGGGAATGGGGGCAAGTCAGCCCCAGCATTTT
>.|TRBV2|.|TRBJ1-6
CASTGAGNSPLHF
TGTGCCAGCACGGGGGCAGGGAATTCACCCCTCCACTTT
>.|TRBV29-1|TRBD1|TRBJ1-2
CSASGTGNYGYTF
TGCAGCGCCTCCGGGACAGGGAACTATGGCTACACCTTC
>.|TRBV6-1|.|TRBJ2-7
CASSEEGGGPYEQYF
TGTGCCAGCAGTGAAGAAGGCGGTGGACCCTACGAGCAGTACTTC
>.|TRBV2|.|TRBJ1-3
CASRSSGSTSGNTIYF
TGTGCCAGCAGGTCGTCTGGGTCCACCTCTGGAAACACCATATATTTT
>.|TRBV5-4|.|TRBJ1-2
CASSLAKVRGGYGYTF
TGTGCCAGCAGCTTGGCCAAGGTGAGGGGTGGCTATGGCTACACCTTC
>.|TRBV4-1|.|TRBJ2-5
CASSPTGGSLETQYF
TGCGCCAGCAGCCCCACCGGGGGTAGTTTGGAGACCCAGTACTTC
>.|TRBV4-1|.|TRBJ2-5
CASSQVAEPETQYF
TGCGCCAGCAGCCAAGTGGCCGAGCCAGAGACCCAGTACTTC
>.|TRBV7-6|.|TRBJ1-3
CASSSALDGYSGNTIYF
TGTGCCAGCAGCTCGGCCCTGGACGGGTACTCTGGAAACACCATATATTTT
>.|TRBV30|.|TRBJ1-1
CAWSVGVGDTEAFF
TGTGCCTGGAGTGTAGGGGTGGGGGACACTGAAGCTTTCTTT
>.|TRBV5-1|.|TRBJ2-1
CASTLGSITYNEQFF
TGCGCCAGCACCCTTGGTTCGATTACCTACAATGAGCAGTTCTTC
>once|TRBV19|.|TRBJ2-2
CASSIRGTPNTGELFF
TGTGCCAGTAGTATAAGAGGGACACCAAACACCGGGGAGCTGTTTTTT
>.|TRBV2|.|TRBJ1-6
CASNNRNSPLHF
TGTGCCAGCAATAACAGGAATTCACCCCTCCACTTT
>.|TRBV19|.|TRBJ1-4
CASSILDGSNEKLFF
TGTGCCAGTAGTATCCTAGACGGTTCTAATGAAAAACTGTTTTTT
>.|TRBV4-3|TRBD2|TRBJ2-3
CASSQAPAGARGDTQYF
TGCGCCAGCAGCCAAGCTCCAGCGGGGGCCCGGGGGGATACGCAGTATTTT
>.|TRBV10-3|TRBD2|TRBJ2-1
CAISGTSGNEQFF
TGTGCCATCAGTGGGACTAGCGGCAATGAGCAGTTCTTC
>.|TRBV7-9|.|TRBJ1-1
CASSLRDHPGTPNTEALF
TGTGCCAGCAGCCTAAGAGACCATCCCGGGACACCGAACACTGAAGCTCTCTTT
>.|TRBV27|TRBD1|TRBJ2-7
CASSLSPGQGQYF
TGTGCCAGCAGTTTATCCCCGGGACAGGGGCAGTACTTC
>few|TRBV4-1|.|TRBJ1-2
CASSQEMRAQVGYTF
TGCGCCAGCAGCCAAGAGATGCGGGCCCAGGTTGGCTACACCTTC
>.|TRBV5-1|.|TRBJ2-5
CASSLVGALQETQYF
TGCGCCAGCAGCTTGGTTGGGGCCCTACAAGAGACCCAGTACTTC
>once|TRBV7-9|.|TRBJ2-3
CASSLVQPSTDTQYF
TGTGCCAGCAGCTTAGTACAGCCTAGCACAGATACGCAGTATTTT
>.|TRBV27|.|TRBJ1-5
CASSLSIGAGQPQHF
TGTGCCAGCAGTTTATCGATTGGGGCTGGGCAGCCCCAGCATTTT